This entry features one T cell receptor beta chain sequence. What this receptor recognizes is not known. Nothing much larger sits one base from this clone, and base qualities are not available. These data originate in a study of blood T cell repertoires in COVID-19 (dated by TCRdb to the early 2020s). Study-wide context: Samples from collaborators originated in the United States, Italy and Spain and spanned both the acute and convalescent phases of COVID-19. Subjects who had been exposed to COVID-19, were actively infected with it, or had recovered from it provided the deeply sampled blood TCRbeta repertoires that made up the dataset. A de-identified subject ID, COVID-19 status, age in years and sex were almost always included in the sample metadata. The repertoires were released in a freely available public database intended as a resource for research on the immune response to SARS-CoV-2. The material from the prospective study consisted of cDNA or gDNA derived from T cells, B-cell-depleted T cells, or PBMCs. Samples came from the ongoing ImmuneRACE study (first 160 participants) plus 1,254 subjects from 6 global collaborators. Where HLA class I and class II types were available, the types were taken from metadata supplied by the sample provider, not from assay-based typing.

TCRbeta CDR3 regions were amplified from genomic DNA by means of the immunoSEQ Assay, a bias-controlled multiplex PCR. In the paper's pipeline: Nucleated cell counts per sample were estimated from amplification of reference gene primers within the assay. Sequence reads were collapsed and filtered to measure the absolute abundance of every unique TCRbeta CDR3 rearrangement. For each sample, productive Simpson clonality was calculated by taking the square root of Simpson's diversity index across productive rearrangements. Imported from immuneACCESS, the table was reduced by TCRdb to in-frame sequences with V and J called. These copies leave out some clones; in studies compared against another copy, an unresolved V gene accounts for under half, and the cause of the remainder is not known. V and J calls and clone size are copied from that table; D and trimming were computed from the DNA. Within this sample are roughly 150,000 clones, with 75% to 90% of them counted one time only. Clones ranked in the top ten supply around 3.7% of the sample.

Measured from the cysteine to the phenylalanine, the CDR3 is 16 residues long. Just the 48-base CDR3 DNA is kept, in frame starting at base 1. CDR1 and CDR2, looked up from the germline V gene, are KGHSH and LQKENI. Relative to germline, V is 3 bases shorter and J is 6 bases shorter, with 20 bases between their ends. The study at large found these results: Clinical and demographic metadata were provided uncurated, with the amount varying by source and participant.

In the prospective study, participants were about 18 to 95 years old, resided in approximately 22 geographic areas of the United States, and were enrolled through a virtual design. To assign participants to cohorts, the prospective study relied on clinical history that participants themselves reported in a screening survey and a study questionnaire. ImmuneRACE Cohort 3 recovered participants were defined by two consecutive negative NP/OP PCR tests, healthcare professional clearance, or symptom resolution. In the prospective study, whole blood, serum and a nasopharyngeal or oropharyngeal swab were collected from each participant by mobile phlebotomists. Over an approximately 2-month period, participants in the prospective study had the option of providing additional blood draws and questionnaires. Before DNA extraction, prospective study blood samples were shipped either frozen or at room temperature.

The TCR was taken from a woman aged 55-69 years who had recovered from COVID-19. The chain links TRBV18 with TRBJ1-2, and TRBD1 may be the D gene, going by 6 matching bases. The sequenced sample consisted of PBMCs or T cells enriched from blood (not recorded which). The base sequence is TGTGCCAGCTCACCGGGATTTAACGCACAGGGTCATGGCTACACCTTC. This gives the protein CASSPGFNAQGHGYTF.